Listed below are T cell receptor beta chains from one sample, sequenced in a study of shared clonotypes between healthy human individuals. TCRdb keeps only in-frame clones here, not all; method: immunoSEQ multiplex PCR. The repertoire includes about 1.5 million clones, over 95% of them detected once, and roughly 1.2% sits in the top ten. Sequencing was performed on naive CD4+ T cells sorted from blood. These receptors were collected from a man aged 25-45 years in good health. Both conserved end residues are trimmed from each CDR3.

>TRBV7-2|TRBJ1-4
ASSGQHTTNEKLF
>TRBV7-9|TRBJ2-5
ASSLGLGSETQY
>TRBV5-1|TRBJ2-3
ASSLGAGDSTDTQY
>TRBV30|TRBJ2-2
AWRGGANTGELF
>TRBV15|TRBJ1-5
ATSRDLQGGINQPQH
>TRBV6-1|TRBJ2-2
ATLLGAGNTGELF
>TRBV7-2|TRBJ1-2
ASSLGGPGYGYT
>TRBV28|TRBJ1-5
ASSFSDRANQPQH
>TRBV9|TRBJ1-4
ASSVDPGGNEKLF
>TRBV25-1|TRBJ2-4
ASSEIAKNIQY
>TRBV7-9|TRBJ2-5
ASSSPIQRETQY
>TRBV14|TRBJ2-3
ASSQKRQGSTDTQY
>TRBV18|TRBJ1-1
ASSPQGATEAF
>TRBV10-1|TRBJ2-7
ASSAAGPYEQY
>TRBV5-6|TRBJ2-7
ASSLAPGTGGGEQY
>TRBV7-4|TRBJ2-1
ASSLAIREGLNEQF
>TRBV2|TRBJ2-1
ASSEARGAYNEQF
>TRBV27|TRBJ2-7
ASSFLTSGRGLYEQY
>TRBV29-1|TRBJ1-1
SVEWGGMNTEAF
>TRBV18|TRBJ1-2
ASSGGQTYGYT
>TRBV15|TRBJ2-7
ATSRTGGGYEQY
>TRBV4-3|TRBJ2-2
ASSSRALGTGELF
>TRBV5-1|TRBJ1-5
ASSLAGQAGDQPQH
>TRBV5-4|TRBJ2-7
ASRRDLSSYEQY
>TRBV10-3|TRBJ1-4
AISEWGRGPAGEKLF